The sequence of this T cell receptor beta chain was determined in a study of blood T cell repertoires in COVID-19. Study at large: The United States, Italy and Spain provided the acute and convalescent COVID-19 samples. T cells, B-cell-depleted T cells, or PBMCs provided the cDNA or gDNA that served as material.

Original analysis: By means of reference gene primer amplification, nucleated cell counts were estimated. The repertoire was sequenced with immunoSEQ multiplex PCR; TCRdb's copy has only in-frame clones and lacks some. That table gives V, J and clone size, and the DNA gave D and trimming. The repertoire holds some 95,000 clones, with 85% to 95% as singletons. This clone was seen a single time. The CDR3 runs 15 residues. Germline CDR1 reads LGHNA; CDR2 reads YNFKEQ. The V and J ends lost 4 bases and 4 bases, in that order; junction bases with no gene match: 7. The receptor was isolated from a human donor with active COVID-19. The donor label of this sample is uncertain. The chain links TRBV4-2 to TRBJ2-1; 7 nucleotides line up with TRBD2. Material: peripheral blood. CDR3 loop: CASSRSSGSYNEQFF. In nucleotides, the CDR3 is TGTGCCAGCAGCCGGAGTAGCGGGTCGTACAATGAGCAGTTCTTC.